These 26 T cell receptor beta chains were all obtained from the same sample, sequenced in a study of T cells in Graves' hyperthyroidism and ophthalmopathy. It was RNA transcripts that yielded the amplified TCR beta CDR3 regions. HTBI primers were employed in a first-round RT-PCR of the TCR CDR3. TCRdb called the multiplex PCR reads again in MiXCR, with one record for every CDR3 protein. The data hold approximately 870,000 distinct CDR3 sequences, with approximately 40% observed a single time. Sequenced input: blood. The receptors were sampled from a man in his late teens or twenties with Graves' hyperthyroidism.

This chain uses TRBV20-1 with TRBJ1-5; 7 bases map to TRBD1. The V gene end was trimmed by 5 bases and the J gene end by 1 base; junction bases not matched to a gene: 8. This CDR3 has 15 amino acids. The germline gives CDR1 DFQATT, CDR2 SNEGSKA (reference sequence). CDR3 DNA: TGCAGTGCTGAGGACAGGAGCGTGAGCAATCAGCCCCAGCATTTT. Translating gives CSAEDRSVSNQPQHF.

This clonotype was picked up many times. This rearrangement joins TRBV19 to TRBJ1-2; D ambiguous. V shed 1 base and J shed 2 bases, with 5 bases lying between them. CDR1 is LNHDA, CDR2 SQIVND, per germline (reference sequence). The CDR3 loop spans 13 amino acids. CDR3 nucleotide sequence: TGTGCCAGTAGTATAGCCCGGAACTATGGCTACACCTTC. It encodes CASSIARNYGYTF.

Regarding this clonotype: A much larger clone lies a single base off, so this may be a read error. The chain couples TRBV7-2 to TRBJ2-7; tentative D call: TRBD2 (5 bases). CDR1 and CDR2 from the germline V gene are SGHTA and FQGNSA. CDR3 length equals 13 residues. This chain's CDR3 is CASSFMAGYERYF. In nucleotides, the CDR3 is TGTGCCAGCAGCTTCATGGCGGGCTACGAGCGGTACTTC.

The CDR3 DNA reads as TGCGCCAGCAGCCAGTATCCGTTGGGAGCAGCTGAAGCTTTCTTT. The encoded protein is CASSQYPLGAAEAFF. V usage is TRBV4-1 and J usage is TRBJ1-1, with D unclear. The CDR3 is 15 residues long. V lost 3 bases, J lost 6 bases, and 17 bases lay in between. Germline V gene sequence: CDR1 MGHRA, CDR2 YSYEKL.

The table lists this clonotype with a few counts. DNA for the CDR3: TGTGCCAGCAGCCAAGATCCCGTGTATTCACCCCTCCACTTT. It yields the protein CASSQDPVYSPLHF. The V call is TRBV6-5, the J call TRBJ1-6; D gene ambiguous. V was shortened by 6 bases and J by 8 bases, with 14 bases between the two germline ends. The CDR3 contains 14 residues. Germline assignment: CDR1 MNHEY and CDR2 SVGAGI.

The gene calls are TRBV5-6 and TRBJ2-5; TRBD1 matches at 7 bases. This CDR3 spans 14 amino acids. The germline V gene encodes CDR1 SGHDT and CDR2 YYEEEE. With V trimmed by 6 bases and J by 1 base, 6 bases remained unmatched. The CDR3: CASTLGTVQETQYF. For the CDR3, the DNA is TGTGCCAGCACCCTCGGGACAGTCCAAGAGACCCAGTACTTC.

In this sample, this clonotype turned up a few times. The CDR3 DNA follows: TGTGCCAGCAGCTTAGCGCTTGATGCAACCCACTACGAGCAGTACTTC. This gives the protein CASSLALDATHYEQYF. The chain is built from TRBV7-2 and TRBJ2-7; D not resolved. The germline V gene has CDR1 SGHTA and CDR2 FQGNSA. The CDR3 covers 16 residues. Trimming removed 0 bases from V and 3 bases from J, with 15 bases in between.

This clonotype has a count of ten or more. The chain is built from TRBV6-5 and TRBJ2-5, with D possibly being TRBD2 (6 bases). There are 13 residues in the CDR3. Germline V gene sequence: CDR1 MNHEY, CDR2 SVGAGI. The V end was cut by 6 bases, the J end by 4 bases, with 12 bases between. CDR3 sequence (DNA): TGTGCCAGCAGCCCCGGACTACTAGAGACCCAGTACTTC. It codes for CASSPGLLETQYF.

The CDR3 loop is CSAREPRRLNTEAFF. As DNA, the CDR3 is TGCAGTGCTAGAGAACCGCGACGGCTGAACACTGAAGCTTTCTTT. This chain joins TRBV20-1 and TRBJ1-1; D is unclear. This CDR3 is 15 amino acids long. Germline assignment: CDR1 DFQATT and CDR2 SNEGSKA (reference sequence). V dropped 0 bases and J dropped 0 bases, with 11 bases sitting between them.

The chain recombines TRBV7-2 with TRBJ2-5; 11 positions agree with TRBD2. Trimming removed 5 bases from V and 5 bases from J; junction bases left unmatched: 10. In germline, CDR1 is SGHTA, CDR2 FQGNSA. There are 16 residues in the CDR3. CDR3 coding DNA: TGTGCCAGCAGCATAACTAGCGGGAGCCTGAGGGAGACCCAGTACTTC. Its protein is CASSITSGSLRETQYF.

This clonotype was counted at least ten times. This sequence joins TRBV7-8 and TRBJ2-7; TRBD1 might be the D (5 bases). Trimming removed 1 base from V and 6 bases from J, with 10 bases in between. The CDR3 totals 13 residues. Germline CDR1 and CDR2: SGHVS and FQNEAQ. CDR3 sequence reads: CASSLEGVGEQYF. CDR3 DNA sequence: TGTGCCAGCAGCTTAGAAGGGGTGGGCGAGCAGTACTTC.

This clonotype was seen more than once but under ten times. The chain has TRBV5-6 and TRBJ1-5, with 7 bases aligning to TRBD1. The germline CDR1 and CDR2 sequences are SGHDT and YYEEEE. J lost 11 bases, V lost 3 bases, and 11 bases had no gene match. CDR3 size: 14 residues. CDR3 protein: CASSYGTALGSQHF. The CDR3 coding sequence is TGTGCCAGCAGCTACGGGACAGCCCTTGGGTCCCAGCATTTT.

The chain uses TRBV7-9 and TRBJ1-1; no firm D call. Germline V gene lookup returns CDR1 SEHNR and CDR2 FQNEAQ (reference sequence). This CDR3 is built from 14 residues. V lost 2 bases and J 1 base, leaving 8 bases between the germline ends. CDR3 sequence reads: CASSLPDGNTEAFF. The CDR3 DNA sequence: TGTGCCAGCAGCTTACCCGACGGGAACACTGAAGCTTTCTTT.

This clonotype has a single count. The chain couples TRBV6-1 to TRBJ2-7; D is undetermined. The CDR3 is made up of 14 amino acids. Germline CDR1 reads MNHNS; CDR2 reads SASEGT. V lost 4 bases and J lost 0, with 10 bases in between. The CDR3 region has the DNA TGTGCCAGCAGTGTGGCCAGAAACTCCTACGAGCAGTACTTC. Amino acid sequence: CASSVARNSYEQYF.

In its sample, this clonotype was seen many times. The rearrangement uses TRBV7-2 and TRBJ2-5; no clear D. The germline gives CDR1 SGHTA, CDR2 FQGNSA. The CDR3 has 13 residues. The V end lost 5 bases, the J end lost 4 bases, and 11 bases lay between the germline ends. CDR3 in amino acids: CASSPSWGETQYF. The CDR3 DNA follows: TGTGCCAGCAGCCCCTCGTGGGGAGAGACCCAGTACTTC. Looking up the rest from reference TRBV7-2 and TRBJ2-5 gives the full variable domain: GAGVSQSPSNKVTEKGKDVELRCDPISGHTALYWYRQSLGQGLEFLIYFQGNSAPDKSGLPSDRFSAERTGGSVSTLTIQRTQQEDSAVYLCASSPSWGETQYFGPGTRLLVL.

This clonotype has only one observation. An end of the junction differs from the germline gene, which may be a read error. The genes are TRBV7-2 and TRBJ1-4, with D uncertain. CDR3 length: 14 amino acids. CDR1 and CDR2 from the germline V gene are SGHTA and FQGNSA. This CDR3 reads CASSQEARNEKLFF. The CDR3 DNA reads as TGCGCCAGCAGCCAAGAGGCCCGTAATGAAAAACTGTTTTTT.

The chain recombines TRBV4-1 with TRBJ1-1; D not resolved. Trimming shortened V by 0 bases and J by 11 bases, and 16 bases separated the two germline ends. The CDR3 extends over 14 amino acids. Looked up from germline, CDR1 is MGHRA and CDR2 is YSYEKL. CDR3 DNA sequence: TGCGCCAGCAGCCAAGAGATCGGCGGGGTATTCGCTTTCTTT. Its translation is CASSQEIGGVFAFF.

The chain recombines TRBV9 with TRBJ2-5; D perhaps matches TRBD2 (7 bases). The V end lost 4 bases, the J end lost 0 bases, and 16 bases lay between the germline ends. Germline V lookup: CDR1 SGDLS, CDR2 YYNGEE. The CDR3 is 16 residues long. CDR3 DNA: TGTGCCAGCAGCACCAGTGGGGGGGGGCACCAAGAGACCCAGTACTTC. It specifies CASSTSGGGHQETQYF.

In its sample, this clonotype was seen many times. The chain is built from TRBV7-8 and TRBJ1-5, with D possibly matching TRBD1 (5 bases). CDR3 length: 15 amino acids. V was cut by 3 bases and J by 3 bases, with 12 bases left in between. In germline, CDR1 is SGHVS, CDR2 FQNEAQ. CDR3 sequence: CASSFLTGYNQPQHF. CDR3 bases: TGTGCCAGCAGCTTCCTAACAGGTTACAATCAGCCCCAGCATTTT. The variable domain in full, with the rest retrieved from reference TRBV7-8 and TRBJ1-5, is GAGVSQSPRYKVAKRGQDVALRCDPISGHVSLFWYQQALGQGPEFLTYFQNEAQLDKSGLPSDRFFAERPEGSVSTLKIQRTQQEDSAVYLCASSFLTGYNQPQHFGDGTRLSIL.

This clonotype was detected only a few times. V is TRBV7-2 and J is TRBJ1-1; D is undetermined. V lost 1 base to trimming and J lost 0 bases, with 15 bases between them. Germline CDR1 reads SGHTA; CDR2 reads FQGNSA. The CDR3 spans 17 residues. The CDR3 nucleotides read TGTGCCAGCAGCTTAGATCTGACTCCCTGGGTGAACACTGAAGCTTTCTTT. It translates to CASSLDLTPWVNTEAFF.

Many counts were recorded for this clonotype. V gene TRBV29-1 combines with J gene TRBJ2-7; 8 bases match TRBD1. CDR1 SQVTM and CDR2 ANQGSEA come from the germline V gene. V was pared by 6 bases and J by 3 bases, with 13 bases of the junction left unmatched. The CDR3 has 15 residues. CDR3 sequence (DNA): TGCAGCGTCGCGTTGCCGGGACAGGCCTACTACGAGCAGTACTTC. Amino acid sequence: CSVALPGQAYYEQYF.

The chain couples TRBV7-2 to TRBJ1-2; D is ambiguous. This CDR3 has 16 amino acids. Germline CDR1 and CDR2: SGHTA and FQGNSA. The V gene lost 4 bases and the J gene lost 4 bases, with 19 bases spanning the gap. The CDR3 loop is CASSSDSVSVAYGYTF. CDR3 DNA sequence: TGTGCCAGCAGCTCAGACTCCGTATCCGTCGCCTATGGCTACACCTTC.

The CDR3 nucleotides are TGTGCCAGCAGCCCCACGTTTGAGAACGGCTACACCTTC. It specifies CASSPTFENGYTF. The genes are TRBV11-2 and TRBJ1-2; D is unclear. CDR1 SGHAT and CDR2 FQNNGV come from the germline V gene. The CDR3 length is 13 residues. V gave up 5 bases and J gave up 8 bases, with 15 bases separating them.

The rearrangement uses TRBV12-5 and TRBJ2-7; no definite D call. This CDR3 spans 12 amino acids. Germline V lookup: CDR1 LGHNT, CDR2 FRNRAP. The ends were cut back, 6 bases at V and 5 bases at J, with 11 bases in the middle. This CDR3 is CASGQLGHEQYF. DNA of the CDR3: TGTGCTAGTGGCCAGCTAGGGCACGAGCAGTACTTC. Full variable domain (remainder filled in from reference TRBV12-5 and TRBJ2-7): DARVTQTPRHKVTEMGQEVTMRCQPILGHNTVFWYRQTMMQGLELLAYFRNRAPLDDSGMPKDRFSAEMPDATLATLKIQPSEPRDSAVYFCASGQLGHEQYFGPGTRLTVT.

The rearrangement joins TRBV15 to TRBJ1-2, with D uncertain. The CDR3 sequence is 14 residues long. The germline V gene encodes CDR1 LNHNV and CDR2 YYDKDF (reference sequence). Trimming left V 3 bases short and J 3 bases short, with 11 bases between. CDR3 region: CATSSGGRDYGYTF. The CDR3 bases are TGTGCCACCAGCAGCGGAGGCAGAGACTATGGCTACACCTTC.

This clonotype was seen at least ten times. J is TRBJ2-7 and V is TRBV5-1, with TRBD1 matching 10 bases. Germline V gives CDR1 SGHRS, CDR2 YFSETQ. Trimming removed 0 bases from V and 7 bases from J; junction bases left unmatched: 4. The CDR3 spans 14 residues. CDR3 loop: CASSLGQGAREQYF. CDR3 DNA: TGCGCCAGCAGCTTGGGACAGGGGGCGAGGGAGCAGTACTTC.